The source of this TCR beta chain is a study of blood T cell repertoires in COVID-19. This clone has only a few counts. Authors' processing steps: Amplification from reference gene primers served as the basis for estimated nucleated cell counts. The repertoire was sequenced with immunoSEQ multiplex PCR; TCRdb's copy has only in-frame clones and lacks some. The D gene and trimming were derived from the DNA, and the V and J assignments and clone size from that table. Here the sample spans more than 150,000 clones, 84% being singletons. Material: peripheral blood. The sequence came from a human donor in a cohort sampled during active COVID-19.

The CDR3 DNA sequence: TGCGCCAGCAGCTTGTACTCACCGTTTGATACGCAGTATTTT. Protein sequence: CASSLYSPFDTQYF. V gene TRBV5-1 combines with J gene TRBJ2-3; D is unclear. The germline CDR1 and CDR2 sequences are SGHRS and YFSETQ. This CDR3 contains 14 residues. V gave up 1 base and J gave up 6 bases, with 12 bases separating them.